Presented here are 8 T cell receptor beta chains from one specimen sequenced in a study of T cell responses to AZD1222 COVID-19 vaccine. Profiled with immunoSEQ multiplex PCR; TCRdb holds only in-frame clones, not every one. The sample lists 82,000 or so clones; 90% were seen once. The specimen comprised peripheral blood, sampled on day 0 of AZD1222 vaccination. Receptors were obtained from an adult in good health.

The chain employs TRBV28 and TRBJ2-7; weak D call: TRBD1 (6 bases). The CDR3 runs 15 residues. Trimming took 3 bases from V and 0 from J, leaving 12 bases between them. Germline CDR1 reads MDHEN; CDR2 reads SYDVKM. The CDR3 sequence is CASSFPDSNSYEQYF. CDR3 in DNA: TGTGCCAGCAGTTTCCCGGACAGCAACTCCTACGAGCAGTACTTC.

The chain has TRBV7-2 and TRBJ2-7; the D is unclear. V was cut by 1 base and J by 2 bases, with 12 bases left in between. In germline, CDR1 is SGHTA, CDR2 FQGNSA. The CDR3 is 15 amino acids. The DNA of the CDR3 is TGTGCCAGCAGCTTAGGCCCCGCCAGGACCTACGAGCAGTACTTC. Translating it yields CASSLGPARTYEQYF.

This sequence joins TRBV2 and TRBJ1-6; D possibly corresponds to TRBD1 (5 bases). Germline V gene data show CDR1 as SNHLY and CDR2 as FYNNEI. The CDR3 is 13 residues long. The germline V and J ends were trimmed by 6 bases and 7 bases, with 10 bases remaining between them. The CDR3 bases are TGTGCCAGCAGGGGACCGATGAATTCACCCCTCCACTTT. It is translated as CASRGPMNSPLHF.

This sequence joins TRBV6-5 and TRBJ1-6; D is unclear. The V and J ends lost 9 bases and 1 base respectively, with 10 bases between them. The length of the CDR3 is 14 residues. The V gene's germline CDR1 is MNHEY and CDR2 SVGAGI. The CDR3 here is CASGERSYNSPLHF. The CDR3 nucleotides read TGTGCCAGTGGGGAGAGATCCTATAATTCACCCCTCCACTTT.

The CDR3 sequence: CASSQQGQGTAGELFF. CDR3 bases: TGTGCCAGCAGCCAACAAGGACAGGGAACGGCCGGGGAGCTGTTTTTT. V gene TRBV4-2 combines with J gene TRBJ2-2; 8 bases match TRBD1. With 2 bases clipped from V and 6 bases from J, the junction kept 8 bases outside the gene matches. CDR1 LGHNA and CDR2 YNFKEQ come from the germline V gene. The CDR3 is 16 residues long.

The J gene is TRBJ2-7, the V gene TRBV12-3 or TRBV12-4; D gene unclear. V was shortened by 1 base and J by 4 bases, with 8 bases between the two germline ends. The CDR3 spans 13 residues. The CDR3 loop is CASSLGSVYEQYF. CDR3 DNA: TGTGCCAGCAGTTTAGGGAGCGTATACGAGCAGTACTTC.

The sample holds one count of this clone. The J gene is TRBJ2-6, the V gene TRBV7-2; 10 positions match TRBD1. Germline-derived CDR1 and CDR2 are SGHTA and FQGNSA. The CDR3 is 17 amino acids. Unmatched junction bases numbered 9, after V lost 10 bases and J lost 0 bases. The CDR3 region has the DNA TGTGCCATCAACACCCGGGACAGGGGCTCTGGGGCCAACGTCCTGACTTTC. Protein: CAINTRDRGSGANVLTF. Drawing the rest from reference TRBV7-2 and TRBJ2-6, the complete variable domain is GAGVSQSPSNKVTEKGKDVELRCDPISGHTALYWYRQSLGQGLEFLIYFQGNSAPDKSGLPSDRFSAERTGGSVSTLTIQRTQQEDSAVYLCAINTRDRGSGANVLTFGAGSRLTVL.

This chain links TRBV10-3 with TRBJ2-1; 8 bases agree with TRBD1. Germline V gene lookup returns CDR1 ENHRY and CDR2 SYGVKD. The CDR3 runs to 14 residues. V was clipped by 3 bases and J by 9 bases; unmatched bases: 7. The CDR3 sequence is CAISEVQGVTEQFF. DNA for the CDR3: TGTGCCATCAGTGAAGTACAGGGGGTTACTGAGCAGTTCTTC.